This T cell receptor (beta chain) was identified in a study of Ad26.COV2.S vaccination and SARS-CoV-2 variants. Study in general: Sample donor was a member of the COV1001 Ad26.COV2.S trial arm. By the intramuscular route, Ad26.COV2.S was given once, or twice 56 days apart. Points from the study as a whole: The TCR breadth and depth analyses may have understated or missed part of the total T cell responses. In vaccinated individuals, spike-specific CD8+ and CD4+ T cell responses reportedly displayed substantial breadth.

Regarding treatment: around 19 received Ad26.COV2.S at low or high dose, single or two shots; about 5 received placebo; per-sample allocation not given. Sampling was done on day 63 after the first vaccine or placebo injection. As to this clone: Its matching antigen is unknown.

The germline V gene has CDR1 SGHNT and CDR2 YENEEA. V gave up 1 base and J gave up 8 bases; unmatched junction bases: 7. The CDR3 covers 15 residues. Profiling relied on immunoSEQ multiplex PCR, and the TCRdb table lists in-frame clones only, not all of them. The sample has around 450,000 clones; 80% to 95% are singletons. Source: peripheral blood, taken in a trial of Ad26.COV2.S vaccine versus placebo. The rearrangement links TRBV11-3 to TRBJ2-1; TRBD1 agrees at 8 bases. This TCR came from a person aged 18 to 59 who received the Ad26.COV2.S COVID-19 vaccine or a placebo. The CDR3 reads CASSLGRGRLHEQFF. DNA of the CDR3: TGTGCCAGCAGCTTAGGCAGGGGGCGTTTGCATGAGCAGTTCTTC.